This T cell receptor beta chain was captured by sequencing in a study of cytomegalovirus exposure and HLA in healthy donors. V was shortened by 5 bases and J by 6 bases, with 17 bases between the two germline ends. This CDR3 has 14 residues. From germline, CDR1 is LNHDA and CDR2 SQIVND (reference sequence). Using immunoSEQ multiplex PCR, the repertoire was profiled, and TCRdb retains in-frame clones only, with some absent. The data contain 65,000 or so clones, about 94% of them singletons. The sample comprised PBMCs. The chain recombines TRBV19 with TRBJ2-7; possible D gene TRBD1, 6 bases. The sequence was obtained from a man aged 18 to 30 in good health and CMV-seropositive. For the CDR3, the DNA is TGTGCCAGTAGTTTGGGTGGGGGCCGAATCGAGCAGTACTTC. Translation: CASSLGGGRIEQYF.